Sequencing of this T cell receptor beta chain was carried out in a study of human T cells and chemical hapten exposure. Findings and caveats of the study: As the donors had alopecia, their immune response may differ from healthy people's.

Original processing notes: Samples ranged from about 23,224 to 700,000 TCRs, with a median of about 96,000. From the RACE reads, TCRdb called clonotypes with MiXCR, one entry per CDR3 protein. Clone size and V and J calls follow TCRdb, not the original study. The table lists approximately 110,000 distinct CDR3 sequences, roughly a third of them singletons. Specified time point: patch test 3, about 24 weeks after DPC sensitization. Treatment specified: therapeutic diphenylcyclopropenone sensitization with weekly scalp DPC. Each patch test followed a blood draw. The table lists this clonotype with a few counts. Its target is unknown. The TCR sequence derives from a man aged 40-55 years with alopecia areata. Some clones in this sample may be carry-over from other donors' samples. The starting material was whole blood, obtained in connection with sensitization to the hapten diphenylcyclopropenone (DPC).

In DNA, the CDR3 is TGCGCCAGCAGGACCGGGACTACCTCCTACGAGCAGTACTTC. Amino acids: CASRTGTTSYEQYF. V gene TRBV5-1 combines with J gene TRBJ2-7; the match to TRBD2 covers 7 bases. V lost 5 bases, J lost 0 bases, and 5 bases stayed unmatched. CDR3 size: 14 residues. The germline V gene has CDR1 SGHRS and CDR2 YFSETQ.